Each of the 30 T cell receptor beta chains below was sequenced from the same sample in a study of long-term antiretroviral therapy in people with HIV. With survey level as its setting, the immunoSEQ assay was v3.0. Assay: immunoSEQ multiplex PCR; the TCRdb copy retains only in-frame clones and omits some. The data hold under 25,000 clones, with just over 85% observed a single time. The sample was unsorted PBMCs, taken 1.3 years after starting antiretroviral therapy. These receptors all stem from a man between 60 and 75 years old with HIV.

The chain is built from TRBV27 and TRBJ2-3; weak D call: TRBD2 (6 bases). Germline CDR1 is MNHEY and CDR2 is SMNVEV (reference sequence). With 2 bases removed from V and 4 bases from J, the gap between germline ends came to 10 bases. The CDR3 has 14 amino acids. The CDR3 spells CASSLPTRPDTQYF. CDR3 coding DNA: TGTGCCAGCAGTTTACCGACTAGGCCAGATACGCAGTATTTT.

This clone was picked up a small number of times. V and J are TRBV18 and TRBJ1-5; D uncertain. The germline V gene encodes CDR1 KGHSH and CDR2 LQKENI. V shed 3 bases and J shed 8 bases, with 11 bases lying between them. This CDR3 region has 13 residues. As DNA, the CDR3 is TGTGCCAGCTCACCGCGGGTAAATGAGCCCCAGCATTTT. It codes for CASSPRVNEPQHF.

This clone was observed once. The V and J genes are TRBV9 and TRBJ1-2; TRBD1 is a possible D gene (5 bases). V was cut by 3 bases and J by 4 bases, with 13 bases left in between. CDR3 length equals 14 residues. Germline V gives CDR1 SGDLS, CDR2 YYNGEE. The CDR3 nucleotides are TGTGCCAGCAGCGAGGGACCGCTTTCCTATGGCTACACCTTC. Residues: CASSEGPLSYGYTF.

This rearrangement joins TRBV29-1 to TRBJ2-7; 13 bases fit TRBD2. Germline CDR1 and CDR2: SQVTM and ANQGSEA. The CDR3 is made up of 13 amino acids. Trimming removed 7 bases from V and 3 bases from J; junction bases left unmatched: 3. The CDR3 DNA reads as TGCAGCGCCAGGACTAGCGGGAGCTACGAGCAGTACTTC. Translated: CSARTSGSYEQYF.

The V call is TRBV7-3, the J call TRBJ2-2; 8 bases line up with TRBD2. Trimming at V came to 0 bases and at J to 7 bases, leaving 4 bases not matched to a gene. This CDR3 is 15 amino acids long. Germline V gene sequence: CDR1 SGHTA, CDR2 FQGTGA. CDR3 loop: CASSLTSGTNGELFF. The CDR3 DNA reads as TGTGCCAGCAGCTTAACTAGCGGGACGAACGGGGAGCTGTTTTTT.

The gene calls are TRBV18 and TRBJ2-5, with 13 bases matching TRBD2. Germline assignment: CDR1 KGHSH and CDR2 LQKENI. The CDR3 has 16 residues. With 3 bases clipped from V and 2 bases from J, the junction kept 3 bases outside the gene matches. The CDR3 DNA sequence: TGTGCCAGCTCACCTGGACTAGCGGGAGATCAAGAGACCCAGTACTTC. Protein: CASSPGLAGDQETQYF.

The chain employs TRBV6-9 and TRBJ2-2; D not resolved. The CDR3 sequence is 18 residues long. Trimming took off 3 bases at V and 7 bases at J, with 24 bases between the two ends. Germline V gives CDR1 MNHGY, CDR2 SVAAGI. The CDR3: CASSYPPGSTLEGGELFF. The CDR3 DNA follows: TGTGCCAGCAGTTACCCTCCGGGTAGCACCCTAGAAGGCGGGGAGCTGTTTTTT.

The rearrangement joins TRBV9 to TRBJ2-7; no clear D. V lost 2 bases and J 3 bases, leaving 15 bases between the germline ends. Germline CDR1 SGDLS, CDR2 YYNGEE. The CDR3 totals 15 residues. CDR3 sequence reads: CASSVGPGPNYEQYF. The CDR3 DNA follows: TGTGCCAGCAGCGTTGGCCCCGGACCCAACTACGAGCAGTACTTC.

The chain is built from TRBV4-1 and TRBJ1-5, with D perhaps TRBD1 (5 bases). The CDR3 is 14 residues long. Germline CDR1 reads MGHRA; CDR2 reads YSYEKL. V gave up 3 bases and J gave up 3 bases, with 9 bases separating them. The CDR3 protein is CASSQTVINQPQHF. As DNA, the CDR3 is TGCGCCAGCAGCCAGACAGTTATCAATCAGCCCCAGCATTTT.

The chain joins TRBV6-1 to TRBJ1-4; perhaps TRBD1 as D (6 bases). The CDR3 contains 14 residues. Deletions cut 5 bases from V and 5 bases from J, with 12 bases between. Germline lookup yields CDR1 MNHNS and CDR2 SASEGT. The CDR3 sequence: CASSYTGTNEKLFF. The DNA for the CDR3 is TGTGCCAGCAGTTATACAGGGACGAATGAAAAACTGTTTTTT.

V gene TRBV6-6 combines with J gene TRBJ1-4; perhaps TRBD1 as D (5 bases). V lost 10 bases, J lost 0 bases, and 15 bases lay in between. This CDR3 is built from 15 residues. CDR1 is MNHNY and CDR2 is SVGAGI in the germline V gene (reference sequence). The CDR3 loop is CATGDWGATNEKLFF. The CDR3, as DNA: TGTGCCACCGGCGACTGGGGGGCAACTAATGAAAAACTGTTTTTT.

V is TRBV9 and J is TRBJ2-5; 7 bases are a match to TRBD2. This CDR3 has 14 residues. V lost 3 bases and J lost 5; bases outside the gene matches: 7. Germline V gene sequence: CDR1 SGDLS, CDR2 YYNGEE. For the CDR3, the DNA is TGTGCCAGCAGCGCCCTTGCCGGGAGGGAGACCCAGTACTTC. Translation: CASSALAGRETQYF.

The count of this clone is one. V is TRBV10-2 and J is TRBJ2-7; no clear D. CDR1 is WSHSY and CDR2 is SAAADI in the germline V gene. V was clipped by 4 bases and J by 3 bases, with 10 bases between them. The CDR3 spans 13 residues. CDR3 amino acids: CASSVDAYYEQYF. The CDR3 region has the DNA TGCGCCAGCAGTGTGGACGCGTACTACGAGCAGTACTTC.

This clone appeared once. The genes are TRBV6-1 and TRBJ1-5; 9 bases align to TRBD1. Germline-derived CDR1 and CDR2 are MNHNS and SASEGT. The CDR3 runs 14 residues. Germline trimming cut 8 bases from V and 5 bases from J; bases unmatched to any gene: 7. CDR3 DNA: TGTGCCAGCGCACCGGGACAGGGCGATCAGCCCCAGCATTTT. This sequence encodes CASAPGQGDQPQHF.

The chain links TRBV7-3 to TRBJ2-3, with a tentative D call TRBD1 (6 bases). The CDR3 spans 15 residues. CDR1 and CDR2 from the germline V gene are SGHTA and FQGTGA. V gave up 5 bases and J gave up 5 bases, with 17 bases separating them. The CDR3: CASSPSGGGLDTQYF. The CDR3 DNA reads as TGTGCCAGCAGCCCCAGTGGGGGCGGATTAGATACGCAGTATTTT.

The V and J genes are TRBV29-1 and TRBJ2-3, with 8 bases fitting TRBD2. The length of the CDR3 is 15 residues. V lost 4 bases to trimming and J lost 1 base; unmatched junction nucleotides: 7. The germline V gene encodes CDR1 SQVTM and CDR2 ANQGSEA. As DNA, the CDR3 is TGCAGCGTTGTCTATACGGGGGGGGGCACAGATACGCAGTATTTT. Amino acids: CSVVYTGGGTDTQYF.

This CDR3 reads CASSDGYEQYF. CDR3 nucleotides: TGTGCCAGCAGTGACGGCTACGAGCAGTACTTC. This chain uses TRBV6-6 with TRBJ2-7; D uncertain. The germline V gene encodes CDR1 MNHNY and CDR2 SVGAGI (reference sequence). Trimming cost V 5 bases and J 3 bases, with 5 bases left between them. The CDR3 spans 11 residues.

The rearrangement joins TRBV29-1 to TRBJ1-2; D is unresolved. The V end lost 3 bases, the J end lost 4 bases, and 15 bases lay between the germline ends. The germline V gene encodes CDR1 SQVTM and CDR2 ANQGSEA. The CDR3 is made up of 14 amino acids. The CDR3 DNA reads as TGCAGCGTTGAGGTGGGCCCAAGCATCTATGGCTACACCTTC. It is translated as CSVEVGPSIYGYTF.

This clone has just one count. The chain uses TRBV7-8 and TRBJ2-5; D perhaps matches TRBD2 (5 bases). Trimming removed 5 bases at V and 5 bases at J, with 15 bases between. In germline, CDR1 is SGHVS, CDR2 FQNEAQ. The CDR3 covers 14 residues. As DNA, the CDR3 is TGTGCCAGCAGCCTTCCCATAGCGTGGGAGACCCAGTACTTC. Amino acids: CASSLPIAWETQYF. The full variable domain, rest sourced from reference TRBV7-8 and TRBJ2-5, is GAGVSQSPRYKVAKRGQDVALRCDPISGHVSLFWYQQALGQGPEFLTYFQNEAQLDKSGLPSDRFFAERPEGSVSTLKIQRTQQEDSAVYLCASSLPIAWETQYFGPGTRLLVL.

V and J are TRBV28 and TRBJ2-2; D not certain. CDR1 and CDR2 (germline): MDHEN, SYDVKM. The CDR3 is 13 residues long. Trimming stripped 2 bases from V and 1 base from J, with 2 bases between. CDR3: CASSLGNTGELFF. CDR3 in DNA: TGTGCCAGCAGTTTAGGGAACACCGGGGAGCTGTTTTTT. Full variable domain (outside the CDR3, taken from reference TRBV28 and TRBJ2-2): DVKVTQSSRYLVKRTGEKVFLECVQDMDHENMFWYRQDPGLGLRLIYFSYDVKMKEKGDIPEGYSVSREKKERFSLILESASTNQTSMYLCASSLGNTGELFFGEGSRLTVL.

The chain has TRBV10-3 and TRBJ2-1; 12 bases match TRBD2. Unmatched junction bases numbered 6, after V lost 4 bases and J lost 8 bases. Germline lookup yields CDR1 ENHRY and CDR2 SYGVKD. The CDR3 loop spans 15 amino acids. CDR3 sequence: CAISVRLAGGDEQFF. Here the CDR3 DNA reads TGTGCCATCAGTGTCCGTCTAGCGGGGGGGGATGAGCAGTTCTTC.

V gene TRBV19 combines with J gene TRBJ2-6, with a possible D match to TRBD1 (5 bases). Germline-derived CDR1 and CDR2 are LNHDA and SQIVND (reference sequence). V was trimmed by 6 bases and J by 2 bases, leaving 20 bases between them. The CDR3 is 18 residues long. The CDR3 spells CASRADTSLRPGANVLTF. The CDR3, as DNA: TGTGCCAGTAGGGCGGACACATCATTAAGGCCTGGGGCCAACGTCCTGACTTTC.

The chain employs TRBV7-9 and TRBJ2-7; TRBD2 might be the D (6 bases). Germline lookup yields CDR1 SEHNR and CDR2 FQNEAQ (reference sequence). This CDR3 region has 14 residues. V lost 5 bases and J lost 6, with 17 bases in between. DNA for the CDR3: TGTGCCAGCAGCCTCACTCTACTAGCCCCCGAGCAGTACTTC. Protein product: CASSLTLLAPEQYF.

The CDR3, as DNA: TGTGCCAGTAGATCCTTGGGTACGACAGGTCGCAATCAGCCCCAGCATTTT. It is translated as CASRSLGTTGRNQPQHF. This chain links TRBV19 with TRBJ1-5; a possible D gene is TRBD1 (6 bases). The CDR3 spans 17 residues. The V and J ends lost 6 bases and 2 bases respectively, with 20 bases between them. CDR1 LNHDA and CDR2 SQIVND come from the germline V gene (reference sequence).

This clone was observed a few times. The rearrangement links TRBV2 to TRBJ1-2; unclear D gene. CDR1 and CDR2 (germline): SNHLY, FYNNEI. Trimming took off 2 bases at V and 4 bases at J, with 5 bases between the two ends. The CDR3 is 12 amino acids. CDR3 region: CASSESGYGYTF. DNA for the CDR3: TGTGCCAGCAGTGAATCGGGCTATGGCTACACCTTC.

The chain couples TRBV6-5 to TRBJ2-1; TRBD2 agrees at 7 bases. The V gene end was trimmed by 2 bases and the J gene end by 4 bases; junction bases not matched to a gene: 8. There are 16 residues in the CDR3. Germline CDR1 is MNHEY and CDR2 is SVGAGI. CDR3 coding DNA: TGTGCCAGCAGTTACCGAGCGGGGATATATTACAATGAGCAGTTCTTC. This encodes CASSYRAGIYYNEQFF.

The chain employs TRBV11-3 and TRBJ2-7, with a weak D call TRBD2 (7 bases). CDR1 is SGHNT and CDR2 is YENEEA in the germline V gene. The CDR3 runs to 15 residues. V lost 8 bases and J 9 bases, leaving 26 bases between the germline ends. DNA of the CDR3: TGTGCCAGCTTGAGGGGGGGACCCCAACTACGAGGGCAGTACTTC. Translated: CASLRGGPQLRGQYF.

The J gene is TRBJ1-1, the V gene TRBV2, with D uncertain. Germline CDR1 reads SNHLY; CDR2 reads FYNNEI. Trimming removed 6 bases at V and 1 base at J, with 15 bases between. This CDR3 region has 15 residues. The CDR3 nucleotides read TGTGCCAGCAGGGGGAGGCGGGAAGGGAACACTGAAGCTTTCTTT. Its protein is CASRGRREGNTEAFF.

V gene TRBV6-5 combines with J gene TRBJ2-1, with D perhaps TRBD1 or TRBD2 (6 bases each). CDR1 and CDR2 from the germline V gene are MNHEY and SVGAGI. This CDR3 is built from 14 residues. V lost 4 bases and J lost 13, with 20 bases in between. The CDR3 is CASSSGTPIGGQFF. In nucleotides, the CDR3 is TGTGCCAGCAGTTCCGGGACCCCTATCGGGGGCCAGTTCTTC.

The V gene is TRBV19, the J gene TRBJ2-7; 10 bases are shared with TRBD2. CDR3 length: 16 residues. Germline lookup yields CDR1 LNHDA and CDR2 SQIVND (reference sequence). Trimming took 7 bases from V and 0 from J; bases not matched to a gene: 9. DNA for the CDR3: TGTGCCAGTACGCGGGGGAGCGGGAGGGCCTCCTACGAGCAGTACTTC. As protein: CASTRGSGRASYEQYF.